The sequence of this T cell receptor beta chain was determined in a study of blood T cell repertoires in COVID-19. Study information: Acute and convalescent COVID-19 specimens originated in the United States, Italy and Spain. T cells, B-cell-depleted T cells, or PBMCs provided the cDNA or gDNA that served as material.

V lost 6 bases to trimming and J lost 7 bases; unmatched junction nucleotides: 9. Per the germline V gene, CDR1 is MNHNY and CDR2 is SVGAGI (reference sequence). CDR3 length: 15 amino acids. Authors' processing steps: Amplification from reference gene primers served as the basis for estimated nucleated cell counts. Clones were read by immunoSEQ multiplex PCR, and TCRdb kept only the in-frame ones, dropping some. V, J and clone size are those of that table, while D and trimming were read from the DNA. The table lists about 100,000 clones, roughly 84% of them singletons. The receptor's source is a woman aged 55 to 70 in a cohort sampled during active or convalescent COVID-19. The chain joins TRBV6-6 to TRBJ1-4; 9 bases match TRBD1. The sample comprised peripheral blood. The CDR3 DNA reads as TGTGCCAGCAGAGCGCGGGACAGGGCTATTGAAAAACTGTTTTTT. This sequence encodes CASRARDRAIEKLFF.